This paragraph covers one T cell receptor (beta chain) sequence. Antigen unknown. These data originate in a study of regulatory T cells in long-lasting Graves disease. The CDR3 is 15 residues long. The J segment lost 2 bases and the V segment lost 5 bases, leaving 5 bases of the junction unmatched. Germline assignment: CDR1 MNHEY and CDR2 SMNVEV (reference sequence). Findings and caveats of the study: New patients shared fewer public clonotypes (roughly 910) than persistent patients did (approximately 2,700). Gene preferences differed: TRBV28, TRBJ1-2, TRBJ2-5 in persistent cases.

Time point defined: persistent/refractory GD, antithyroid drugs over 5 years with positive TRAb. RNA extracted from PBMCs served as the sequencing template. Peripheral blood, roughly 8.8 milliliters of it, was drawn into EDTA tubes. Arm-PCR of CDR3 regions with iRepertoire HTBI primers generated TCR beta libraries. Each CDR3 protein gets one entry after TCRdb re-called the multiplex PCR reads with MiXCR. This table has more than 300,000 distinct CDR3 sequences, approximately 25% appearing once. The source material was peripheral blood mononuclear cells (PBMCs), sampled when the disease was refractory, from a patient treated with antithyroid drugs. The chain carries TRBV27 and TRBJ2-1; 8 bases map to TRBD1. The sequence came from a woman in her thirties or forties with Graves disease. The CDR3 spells CASSARQGPYNEQFF. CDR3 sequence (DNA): TGTGCCAGCAGTGCCAGACAGGGGCCCTACAATGAGCAGTTCTTC.